Each of the 15 T cell receptor beta chains below was sequenced from the same sample in a study of blood T cells in healthy people across ages. The second PCR ran about 6 to 12 cycles with a sample-barcoded 5' primer and J-beta primers. TCRdb analysed the 5' RACE reads with MiXCR anew, one entry per CDR3 protein. The sample carries about 840,000 distinct CDR3 sequences, around 29% recorded once. This same sample was also taken into another study, of T cells of mothers and their children.

Specimen: blood. Source of these receptors: a woman in her thirties or forties in good health.

This clonotype appeared once. A much larger clone lies a single base off, so this may be a read error. The CDR3 is CAISLTDINYGYTF. CDR3 nucleotides: TGTGCCATCAGTCTGACAGATATTAACTATGGCTACACCTTC. The rearrangement links TRBV10-3 to TRBJ1-2, with D maybe TRBD1 (5 bases). Germline V gene data show CDR1 as ENHRY and CDR2 as SYGVKD. Trimming removed 5 bases from V and 1 base from J, with 11 bases in between. There are 14 residues in the CDR3.

This clonotype was counted a few times. The chain carries TRBV7-9 and TRBJ1-1; no firm D call. The CDR3 extends over 14 amino acids. Trimming took 2 bases from V and 0 from J, leaving 7 bases between them. Germline CDR1 and CDR2: SEHNR and FQNEAQ (reference sequence). The CDR3 nucleotides are TGTGCCAGCAGCTTAAGGGATCTGAACACTGAAGCTTTCTTT. Translation: CASSLRDLNTEAFF. Full variable domain (rest looked up from reference TRBV7-9 and TRBJ1-1): DTGVSQNPRHKITKRGQNVTFRCDPISEHNRLYWYRQTLGQGPEFLTYFQNEAQLEKSRLLSDRFSAERPKGSFSTLEIQRTEQGDSAMYLCASSLRDLNTEAFFGQGTRLTVV.

This rearrangement joins TRBV5-1 to TRBJ2-7; 7 bases match TRBD2. Germline loops: CDR1 SGHRS, CDR2 YFSETQ. The ends lost 8 bases at V and 3 bases at J; junction bases unmatched: 11. This CDR3 is built from 14 residues. The CDR3 region has the DNA TGCGCCAGTGGACTTCGGGGAGGGTTCTACGAGCAGTACTTC. It specifies CASGLRGGFYEQYF. Full variable domain (missing parts from reference TRBV5-1 and TRBJ2-7): KAGVTQTPRYLIKTRGQQVTLSCSPISGHRSVSWYQQTPGQGLQFLFEYFSETQRNKGNFPGRFSGRQFSNSRSEMNVSTLELGDSALYLCASGLRGGFYEQYFGPGTRLTVT.

This chain links TRBV27 with TRBJ1-2; maybe TRBD1 (6 bases). Germline values: CDR1 MNHEY, CDR2 SMNVEV (reference sequence). CDR3 length equals 13 residues. V shed 1 base and J shed 7 bases, with 10 bases lying between them. CDR3 protein: CASSLLARGGYTF. CDR3 sequence (DNA): TGTGCCAGCAGTTTATTGGCCAGGGGTGGCTACACCTTC.

A few counts support this clonotype. V is TRBV15 and J is TRBJ2-7; TRBD2 might be the D (6 bases). The CDR3 length is 14 residues. Per the germline V gene, CDR1 is LNHNV and CDR2 is YYDKDF (reference sequence). Trimming took 5 bases from V and 5 from J, leaving 16 bases between them. CDR3 residues: CATSSTGLPHEQYF. The DNA for the CDR3 is TGTGCCACCAGCTCAACGGGACTCCCCCACGAGCAGTACTTC.

Notes on this clonotype: Germline and junction disagree at one end, which may indicate a read error. J is TRBJ2-3 and V is TRBV7-2, with D possibly TRBD1 on 5 matching bases. Germline V gene lookup returns CDR1 SGHTA and CDR2 FQGNSA. This CDR3 is 15 amino acids long. In DNA, the CDR3 is TGTGCCAGCAGCTTCGCCAGGGTTAGCACAGATACGCGGTATTTT. It is translated as CASSFARVSTDTRYF. Variable domain in full (rest from reference TRBV7-2 and TRBJ2-3): GAGVSQSPSNKVTEKGKDVELRCDPISGHTALYWYRQSLGQGLEFLIYFQGNSAPDKSGLPSDRFSAERTGGSVSTLTIQRTQQEDSAVYLCASSFARVSTDTRYFGPGTRLTVL.

V gene TRBV29-1 combines with J gene TRBJ2-3; no clear D gene. The germline V and J ends were trimmed by 6 bases and 4 bases, with 11 bases remaining between them. This CDR3 has 12 amino acids. Germline V gives CDR1 SQVTM, CDR2 ANQGSEA. The CDR3 reads CSVPETADTQYF. CDR3 DNA sequence: TGCAGCGTGCCCGAGACTGCAGATACGCAGTATTTT.

Worth noting for this clonotype: This could be a read error, since a much larger clone is one nucleotide away. The chain recombines TRBV5-1 with TRBJ1-2; no clear D. Looked up from germline, CDR1 is SGHRS and CDR2 is YFSETQ. This CDR3 is 15 amino acids long. CDR3 residues: CASSLEAATNYDYTF. In DNA form, the CDR3 reads TGCGCCAGCAGCTTGGAGGCAGCAACTAACTATGACTACACCTTC.

The chain links TRBV4-1 to TRBJ1-5; no definite D call. The CDR3 totals 14 residues. Trimming removed 1 base from V and 5 bases from J, with 9 bases in between. Per the germline V gene, CDR1 is MGHRA and CDR2 is YSYEKL. The CDR3 sequence is CASSQGWVDQPQHF. The CDR3 DNA follows: TGCGCCAGCAGCCAAGGTTGGGTCGATCAGCCCCAGCATTTT.

The chain recombines TRBV14 with TRBJ1-1, with D uncertain. CDR3 size: 13 residues. The V gene's germline CDR1 is SGHDN and CDR2 FVKESK. V was trimmed by 4 bases and J by 3 bases, leaving 9 bases between them. The CDR3 reads CASSRFQDTEAFF. The CDR3, as DNA: TGTGCCAGCAGCCGATTCCAGGACACTGAAGCTTTCTTT.

There are a few counts of this clonotype. V is TRBV28 and J is TRBJ2-3; no clear D gene. CDR1 and CDR2 from the germline V gene are MDHEN and SYDVKM. V was pared by 2 bases and J by 14 bases, with 23 bases between. The CDR3 is 15 amino acids. CDR3 loop: CASSLALGIRSIWYF. The CDR3 region has the DNA TGTGCCAGCAGTTTAGCGTTAGGCATACGCAGTATTTGGTATTTT.

CDR3 sequence: CASRPVSYNEQFF. Here the CDR3 DNA reads TGTGCCAGCAGGCCCGTGTCCTACAATGAGCAGTTCTTC. The rearrangement uses TRBV5-8 and TRBJ2-1; D is ambiguous. Trimming removed 5 bases from V and 1 base from J, with 7 bases in between. From germline, CDR1 is SGHTS and CDR2 YDEGEE. The length of the CDR3 is 13 residues.

Regarding this clonotype: Germline is not matched at one junction end, which may reflect a read error. The rearrangement links TRBV7-2 to TRBJ2-5; a possible D gene is TRBD2 (7 bases). Germline V lookup: CDR1 SGHTA, CDR2 FQGNSA. The CDR3 loop spans 14 amino acids. CDR3 loop: CVSTWGGAQETQYF. In DNA, the CDR3 is TGTGTCAGCACCTGGGGGGGGGCCCAAGAGACCCAGTACTTC.

This rearrangement joins TRBV6-1 to TRBJ1-6, with D unresolved. CDR1 is MNHNS and CDR2 is SASEGT in the germline V gene. Trimming left V 1 base short and J 0 bases short, with 7 bases between. The CDR3 length is 16 residues. The CDR3 DNA reads TGTGCCAGCAGTGAAGACGCTTTCTCCTATAATTCACCCCTCCACTTT. Translated: CASSEDAFSYNSPLHF.

The chain uses TRBV12-3 or TRBV12-4 and TRBJ2-1, with 7 bases aligning to TRBD1. V was clipped by 4 bases and J by 4 bases; unmatched bases: 7. The CDR3 extends over 15 amino acids. The CDR3 sequence: CASSSQTGWYNEQFF. CDR3 DNA sequence: TGTGCCAGCAGTTCTCAGACAGGGTGGTACAATGAGCAGTTCTTC.